This T cell receptor beta chain was recorded in a study of blood T cell repertoires in COVID-19. Across the study: COVID-19 samples, acute and convalescent, were from the United States, Italy and Spain. PBMCs, B-cell-depleted T cells, or T cells provided the cDNA or gDNA that made up the material.

The CDR3 is 15 amino acids. Per germline, CDR1 LGHDT and CDR2 YNNKEL (reference sequence). The V end was cut by 3 bases, the J end by 7 bases, with 13 bases between. Some clones are missing from TCRdb's copy, which holds only in-frame ones; the method was immunoSEQ multiplex PCR. The table lists more than 250,000 clones, less than 90% of them singletons, with about 4.5% in the top ten. There are a few counts of this clone. The clonotype comes from a man aged 55 to 70 who had recovered from COVID-19. The V and J genes are TRBV3-1 (or the pseudogene TRBV3-2) and TRBJ1-6; D possibly corresponds to TRBD1 (6 bases). The sequenced sample was peripheral blood. In DNA, the CDR3 is TGTGCCAGCAGCCAGGGGGCAGGGGTCAATTCACCCCTCCACTTT. Translating it yields CASSQGAGVNSPLHF.